This TCR beta chain was sequenced in a study of shared clonotypes between healthy human individuals. The ends were cut back, 2 bases at V and 5 bases at J, with 12 bases in the middle. Germline values: CDR1 GTSNPN, CDR2 SVGIG (reference sequence). This CDR3 is built from 13 residues. Authors' analysis steps: Quality scores were absent from the junction-only immunoSEQ sequences, so filtering differed. The protocol was immunoSEQ multiplex PCR, while the TCRdb copy is restricted to in-frame clones and leaves out a portion. The DNA gave D and trimming, while V, J and clone size come from that table. The table lists some 380,000 clones, 96% of them singletons, with 0.32% in the top ten. Findings and limits, study-wide: When naive CD4 clonotypes were compared across a handful of donors, about 4.9% were shared.

There are a few counts of this clone. The antigen is unknown. J is TRBJ1-1 and V is TRBV30, with a weak D call TRBD1 (5 bases). The receptor was isolated from a man in his thirties or forties in good health. Sequenced sample: memory CD8+ T cells sorted from blood. Described subset: CD45RO+ cells pooled with CCR7-negative TemRA cells. CDR3 in amino acids: CAWSYTEGTEAFF. The CDR3 nucleotides are TGTGCCTGGAGTTACACGGAGGGGACTGAAGCTTTCTTT.